The present T cell receptor (beta chain) was sequenced within a study of beta chain features in type 1 diabetes. Whole-study results and caveats: Although PCR might favor shorter templates, it would do so equally in patients and controls. Cells with high TCR expression could be over-represented by cDNA sequencing.

Notes on this clone: Its antigen is still unknown.

Donors contributed one heparinised blood draw apiece, averaging about 120 mL. Via the markers CD45RO/CCR7/CD25/CD127/CD95/CD27, stem cell-like memory, regulatory, central memory and naive CD4+ cells were sorted. The study reverse transcribed the entire isolated RNA, so it sequenced expressed TCRB transcripts. Data came from immunoSEQ multiplex PCR; TCRdb stores just in-frame clones and leaves some out. The data contain around 300,000 clones, about 11% of them seen just once; the ten biggest clones take up more than 0.015%. V was pared by 4 bases and J by 11 bases, with 7 bases of the junction left unmatched. This CDR3 comprises 11 residues. The V gene's germline CDR1 is DFQATT and CDR2 SNEGSKA (reference sequence).

The sample consisted of naive CD4+ T cells from blood. This receptor was obtained from a woman in her twenties or thirties in good health. The chain couples TRBV20-1 to TRBJ1-1, with TRBD1 matching 7 bases. This CDR3 is CSAKRQGEAFF. In nucleotides, the CDR3 is TGCAGTGCTAAAAGACAGGGCGAGGCTTTCTTT.